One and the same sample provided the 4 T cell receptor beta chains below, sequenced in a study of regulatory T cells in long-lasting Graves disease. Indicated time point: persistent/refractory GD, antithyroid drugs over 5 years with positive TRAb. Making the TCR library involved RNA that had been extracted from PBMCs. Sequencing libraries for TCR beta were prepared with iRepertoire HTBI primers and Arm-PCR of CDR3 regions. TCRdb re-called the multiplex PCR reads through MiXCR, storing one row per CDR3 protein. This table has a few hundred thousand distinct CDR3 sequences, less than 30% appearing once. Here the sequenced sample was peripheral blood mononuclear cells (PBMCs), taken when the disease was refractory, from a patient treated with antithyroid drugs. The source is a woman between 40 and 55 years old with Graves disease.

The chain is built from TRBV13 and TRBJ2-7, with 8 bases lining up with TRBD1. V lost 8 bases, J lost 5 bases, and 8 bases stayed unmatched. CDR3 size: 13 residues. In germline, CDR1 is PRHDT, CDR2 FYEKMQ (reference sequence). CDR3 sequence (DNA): TGTGCCAGCCAAAGACAGGGGTTGAACGAGCAGTACTTC. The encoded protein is CASQRQGLNEQYF. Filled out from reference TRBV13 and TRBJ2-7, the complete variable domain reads AAGVIQSPRHLIKEKRETATLKCYPIPRHDTVYWYQQGPGQDPQFLISFYEKMQSDKGSIPDRFSAQQFSDYHSELNMSSLELGDSALYFCASQRQGLNEQYFGPGTRLTVT.

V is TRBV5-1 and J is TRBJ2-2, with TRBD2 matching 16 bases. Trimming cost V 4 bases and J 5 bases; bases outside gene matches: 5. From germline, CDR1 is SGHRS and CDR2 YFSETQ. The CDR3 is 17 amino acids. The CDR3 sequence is CASSPGLAGGPTGELFF. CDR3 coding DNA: TGCGCCAGCAGCCCGGGACTAGCGGGAGGGCCGACCGGGGAGCTGTTTTTT.

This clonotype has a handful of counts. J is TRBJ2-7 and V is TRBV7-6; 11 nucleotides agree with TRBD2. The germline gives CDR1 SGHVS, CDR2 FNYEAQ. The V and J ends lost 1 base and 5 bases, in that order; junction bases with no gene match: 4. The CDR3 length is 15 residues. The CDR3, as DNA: TGTGCCAGCAGCTTAGAGGGACTAGCGGTTAACGAGCAGTACTTC. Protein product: CASSLEGLAVNEQYF.

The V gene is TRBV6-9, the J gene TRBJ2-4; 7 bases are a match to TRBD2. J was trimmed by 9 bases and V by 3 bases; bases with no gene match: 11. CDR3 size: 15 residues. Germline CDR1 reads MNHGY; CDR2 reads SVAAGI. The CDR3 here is CASSYNFGEGRIQYF. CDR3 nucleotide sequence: TGTGCCAGCAGTTACAATTTTGGGGAGGGGCGCATTCAGTACTTC.